The 28 T cell receptor beta chains given below trace back to one sample, sequenced in a study of T-cell reconstitution after alpha-beta-depleted transplantation in children. TCRbeta library construction was performed incorporating unique molecular identifiers. TCRdb re-called the PCR reads through MiXCR, storing one row per CDR3 protein. The table has roughly 500,000 distinct CDR3 sequences, over 25% seen once. The sample here was PBMCs from the stem cell graft donor, taken from the stem cell graft. The receptors were gathered from a human donor who donated a stem cell graft to a child with aplastic anemia.

The chain joins TRBV18 to TRBJ2-3, with a possible D match to TRBD1 (5 bases). Germline assignment: CDR1 KGHSH and CDR2 LQKENI. V gave up 3 bases and J gave up 1 base, with 8 bases separating them. There are 14 residues in the CDR3. Here the CDR3 DNA reads TGTGCCAGCTCACCGAAAGGGGGCACAGATACGCAGTATTTT. Amino acid sequence: CASSPKGGTDTQYF.

The V gene is TRBV18, the J gene TRBJ2-5; either TRBD1 or TRBD2 may supply D (5 bases each). The V end was cut by 8 bases, the J end by 1 base, with 11 bases between. The CDR3 runs 13 residues. Germline-derived CDR1 and CDR2 are KGHSH and LQKENI. Here the CDR3 reads CASRGSLQETQYF. CDR3 nucleotide sequence: TGTGCCAGCCGGGGCAGCCTCCAAGAGACCCAGTACTTC. Full variable domain (remainder filled in from reference TRBV18 and TRBJ2-5): NAGVMQNPRHLVRRRGQEARLRCSPMKGHSHVYWYRQLPEEGLKFMVYLQKENIIDESGMPKERFSAEFPKEGPSILRIQQVVRGDSAAYFCASRGSLQETQYFGPGTRLLVL.

This chain links TRBV20-1 with TRBJ1-1; D remains ambiguous. Trimming pared 8 bases from V and 5 bases from J, leaving 12 bases between. Germline V gene data show CDR1 as DFQATT and CDR2 as SNEGSKA (reference sequence). The CDR3 extends over 11 amino acids. The CDR3 region is CSSVQNTEAFF. The CDR3 DNA is TGCAGTTCCGTCCAGAATACTGAAGCTTTCTTT.

This chain links TRBV27 with TRBJ1-4; D possibly corresponds to TRBD1 (5 bases). V was shortened by 4 bases and J by 10 bases, with 10 bases between the two germline ends. This CDR3 contains 12 residues. Germline V gene data show CDR1 as MNHEY and CDR2 as SMNVEV (reference sequence). The CDR3 is CASSWDRVKLFF. CDR3 DNA sequence: TGTGCCAGCAGTTGGGACCGGGTAAAACTGTTTTTT.

The chain couples TRBV7-3 to TRBJ2-5; 12 nucleotides line up with TRBD2. CDR3 length: 15 residues. J lost 5 bases, V lost 5 bases, and 6 bases had no gene match. CDR1 is SGHTA, CDR2 FQGTGA, per germline. For the CDR3, the DNA is TGTGCCAGCAGCCGACTAGCGGGAGAGGGGGAGACCCAGTACTTC. It specifies CASSRLAGEGETQYF.

CDR3 loop: CASSYGGPTGNTIYF. For the CDR3, the DNA is TGTGCCAGCAGCTACGGGGGTCCCACTGGAAACACCATATATTTT. This chain links TRBV7-8 with TRBJ1-3; a weak D match, TRBD1 (5 bases). The germline gives CDR1 SGHVS, CDR2 FQNEAQ. The CDR3 totals 15 residues. V lost 4 bases and J lost 2, with 12 bases in between.

The table lists this clonotype with a few counts. The rearrangement links TRBV7-9 to TRBJ2-1; possibly TRBD1 for D (5 bases). The CDR3 runs 12 residues. V shed 6 bases and J shed 10 bases, with 13 bases lying between them. The V gene's germline CDR1 is SEHNR and CDR2 FQNEAQ (reference sequence). DNA of the CDR3: TGTGCCAGCAGACCAGACAGATCGGAGCAGTTCTTC. This sequence encodes CASRPDRSEQFF.

This clonotype was seen a few times. This rearrangement joins TRBV27 to TRBJ2-3; a possible D gene is TRBD2 (7 bases). There are 16 residues in the CDR3. The ends were cut back, 2 bases at V and 2 bases at J, with 14 bases in the middle. From germline, CDR1 is MNHEY and CDR2 SMNVEV (reference sequence). This CDR3 is CASSLVGRGLTDTQYF. CDR3 DNA: TGTGCCAGCAGTTTAGTTGGGCGGGGGCTCACAGATACGCAGTATTTT.

This chain uses TRBV7-9 with TRBJ1-4; TRBD1 matches 10 bases. CDR1 is SEHNR and CDR2 is FQNEAQ in the germline V gene (reference sequence). J lost 5 bases, V lost 2 bases, and 2 bases had no gene match. The CDR3 sequence is 15 residues long. The CDR3 spells CASSLKGQGNEKLFF. The CDR3 bases are TGTGCCAGCAGCTTAAAGGGACAGGGGAATGAAAAACTGTTTTTT.

In its sample, this clonotype was seen a few times. This rearrangement joins TRBV7-2 to TRBJ1-1, with TRBD1 identical over 9 bases. Trimming at V came to 2 bases and at J to 2 bases, leaving 6 bases not matched to a gene. CDR1 and CDR2 from the germline V gene are SGHTA and FQGNSA. This CDR3 has 16 amino acids. In DNA, the CDR3 is TGTGCCAGCAGCTTAAATCAGGGACAGGGAAACACTGAAGCTTTCTTT. It specifies CASSLNQGQGNTEAFF.

V is TRBV18 and J is TRBJ2-1; D is unclear. The CDR3 covers 14 residues. Per the germline V gene, CDR1 is KGHSH and CDR2 is LQKENI. Trimming took 3 bases from V and 9 from J, leaving 15 bases between them. As DNA, the CDR3 is TGTGCCAGCTCACCCGGTATAGGGATTTCTGAGCAGTTCTTC. It codes for CASSPGIGISEQFF.

This clonotype was counted between two and nine times. V and J are TRBV13 and TRBJ2-2, with 14 bases identical to TRBD2. CDR1 and CDR2 from the germline V gene are PRHDT and FYEKMQ (reference sequence). The CDR3 covers 16 residues. J was trimmed by 4 bases and V by 5 bases; bases with no gene match: 3. CDR3: CASSAGLAGATGELFF. The CDR3 DNA follows: TGTGCCAGCAGCGCGGGACTAGCGGGGGCCACCGGGGAGCTGTTTTTT.

This clonotype was observed a few times. The rearrangement uses TRBV29-1 and TRBJ2-5; tentatively, D is TRBD1 or TRBD2 (5 bases each). Germline CDR1 is SQVTM and CDR2 is ANQGSEA. Trimming took off 6 bases at V and 2 bases at J, with 10 bases between the two ends. The CDR3 is 12 amino acids. The CDR3 DNA reads as TGCAGCGTCGGGGCAGCTCAAGAGACCCAGTACTTC. Amino acids: CSVGAAQETQYF. The whole variable domain, filled in from reference TRBV29-1 and TRBJ2-5, reads SAVISQKPSRDICQRGTSLTIQCQVDSQVTMMFWYRQQPGQSLTLIATANQGSEATYESGFVIDKFPISRPNLTFSTLTVSNMSPEDSSIYLCSVGAAQETQYFGPGTRLLVL.

This chain joins TRBV11-2 and TRBJ2-2, with D perhaps matching TRBD2 (6 bases). Trimming took 1 base from V and 6 from J, leaving 9 bases between them. This CDR3 spans 14 amino acids. Germline values: CDR1 SGHAT, CDR2 FQNNGV. The CDR3 region has the DNA TGTGCCAGCAGCTTAGGAACGGGAGCCGGGGAGCTGTTTTTT. Translating gives CASSLGTGAGELFF.

This clonotype has a handful of counts. The genes are TRBV7-2 and TRBJ2-7; 9 positions match TRBD1. Germline V gene lookup returns CDR1 SGHTA and CDR2 FQGNSA. The CDR3 runs 16 residues. Trimming at V came to 2 bases and at J to 1 base, leaving 6 bases not matched to a gene. CDR3 sequence (DNA): TGTGCCAGCAGCTTAACCGGGACAGGGTTATCCTACGAGCAGTACTTC. Protein sequence: CASSLTGTGLSYEQYF.

Only a few counts were recorded for this clonotype. The chain recombines TRBV4-3 with TRBJ2-3; possible D gene TRBD2, 6 bases. Per germline, CDR1 LGHNA and CDR2 YSLEER. CDR3 size: 17 residues. Between the trimmed V and J ends, which lost 0 bases and 2 bases, there was a span of 15 bases. As DNA, the CDR3 is TGCGCCAGCAGCCAAGATAGCGGACCCGATCCCACAGATACGCAGTATTTT. It specifies CASSQDSGPDPTDTQYF.

The chain uses TRBV20-1 and TRBJ2-1; D call uncertain. With 4 bases removed from V and 0 bases from J, the gap between germline ends came to 10 bases. The CDR3 contains 14 residues. The germline V gene encodes CDR1 DFQATT and CDR2 SNEGSKA (reference sequence). The CDR3, as DNA: TGCAGTGCTACTAGAGTTAGCTCCTACAATGAGCAGTTCTTC. It is translated as CSATRVSSYNEQFF.

The rearrangement joins TRBV7-2 to TRBJ1-2; D might be TRBD1 (5 bases). The length of the CDR3 is 14 residues. Trimming removed 1 base at V and 8 bases at J, with 14 bases between. Germline lookup yields CDR1 SGHTA and CDR2 FQGNSA. CDR3 bases: TGTGCCAGCAGCTTAGACGGGGGAGGTTGGGGCTACACCTTC. Translated: CASSLDGGGWGYTF.

The chain uses TRBV20-1 and TRBJ2-3, with 9 bases lining up with TRBD2. There are 15 residues in the CDR3. With 1 base clipped from V and 2 bases from J, the junction kept 4 bases outside the gene matches. Germline V gene data show CDR1 as DFQATT and CDR2 as SNEGSKA (reference sequence). CDR3: CSARVSGRDTDTQYF. The CDR3 bases are TGCAGTGCTAGAGTTAGCGGGAGAGACACAGATACGCAGTATTTT.

In this sample, this clonotype turned up a few times. The rearrangement uses TRBV29-1 and TRBJ2-7, with 7 nucleotides matching TRBD1. This CDR3 contains 13 residues. Germline V lookup: CDR1 SQVTM, CDR2 ANQGSEA. The V and J ends lost 4 bases and 3 bases, in that order; junction bases with no gene match: 6. The CDR3: CSVATGDGYEQYV. The DNA for the CDR3 is TGCAGCGTTGCTACAGGGGATGGCTACGAGCAGTACGTC.

CDR3 DNA: TGTGCCAGCAGATCCTCAGGGACTAGGACCTTCAATGAGCAGTTCTTC. Protein: CASRSSGTRTFNEQFF. J is TRBJ2-1 and V is TRBV12-3 or TRBV12-4; TRBD2 matches at 8 bases. J was trimmed by 6 bases and V by 6 bases; bases with no gene match: 13. The CDR3 consists of 16 residues.

The chain joins TRBV5-1 to TRBJ1-1, with D unclear. The CDR3 is 15 residues long. Germline V gene data show CDR1 as SGHRS and CDR2 as YFSETQ. Trimming stripped 0 bases from V and 1 base from J, with 10 bases between. In DNA form, the CDR3 reads TGCGCCAGCAGCTTGGTGGGTTCGGGGAACACTGAAGCTTTCTTT. It is translated as CASSLVGSGNTEAFF. The full variable domain, with the rest looked up from reference TRBV5-1 and TRBJ1-1, is KAGVTQTPRYLIKTRGQQVTLSCSPISGHRSVSWYQQTPGQGLQFLFEYFSETQRNKGNFPGRFSGRQFSNSRSEMNVSTLELGDSALYLCASSLVGSGNTEAFFGQGTRLTVV.

This clonotype has more than one count but fewer than ten. V usage is TRBV12-3 or TRBV12-4 and J usage is TRBJ2-1; 13 nucleotides line up with TRBD2. This CDR3 is 17 amino acids long. The junction had 5 bases not matched to a gene; V was cut back by 6 bases and J by 0 bases. In nucleotides, the CDR3 is TGTGCCAGCAGCCTTGGGACTAGCGGGGTCTCCTACAATGAGCAGTTCTTC. Amino acids: CASSLGTSGVSYNEQFF.

A few counts support this clonotype. The J gene is TRBJ1-2, the V gene TRBV24-1, with 9 nucleotides matching TRBD1. The CDR3 is 15 residues long. Germline V CDR1 and CDR2: KGHDR, SFDVKD. V was clipped by 4 bases and J by 2 bases; unmatched bases: 4. The CDR3 DNA is TGTGCCACCAGTGAAAATGGACAGGGGAACTATGGCTACACCTTC. Its translation: CATSENGQGNYGYTF.

This rearrangement joins TRBV29-1 to TRBJ2-1; the D gene is possibly TRBD1 (5 bases). V shed 2 bases and J shed 5 bases, with 13 bases lying between them. The germline V gene has CDR1 SQVTM and CDR2 ANQGSEA. The CDR3 extends over 14 amino acids. Written as DNA, the CDR3 is TGCAGCGTTGAACAGGGCGATCGGAACAATGAGCAGTTCTTC. It is translated as CSVEQGDRNNEQFF.

The V gene is TRBV15, the J gene TRBJ2-3; 7 nucleotides agree with TRBD2. Germline CDR1 LNHNV, CDR2 YYDKDF (reference sequence). This CDR3 region has 16 residues. J was trimmed by 0 bases and V by 1 base; bases with no gene match: 4. CDR3 residues: CATSRGALASTDTQYF. CDR3 DNA: TGTGCCACCAGCAGAGGGGCACTAGCGAGCACAGATACGCAGTATTTT.

The DNA of the CDR3 is TGTGCCAGCACCGAAGGGACAGGGAGAAGCTATGGCTACACCTTC. Translation gives CASTEGTGRSYGYTF. The gene calls are TRBV6-1 and TRBJ1-2; 9 nucleotides agree with TRBD1. Per germline, CDR1 MNHNS and CDR2 SASEGT. This CDR3 comprises 15 residues. The V gene end was trimmed by 7 bases and the J gene end by 4 bases; junction bases not matched to a gene: 10.

This clonotype was counted between two and nine times. The V call is TRBV7-9, the J call TRBJ1-5; 9 bases line up with TRBD1. The CDR3 has 16 amino acids. CDR1 and CDR2 (germline): SEHNR, FQNEAQ (reference sequence). Trimming cost V 1 base and J 4 bases; bases outside gene matches: 5. CDR3 region: CASSLGTGVGNQPQHF. The CDR3 DNA sequence: TGTGCCAGCAGCTTAGGGACAGGGGTTGGTAATCAGCCCCAGCATTTT.